The 13 T cell receptor beta chains below come from one sample, sequenced in a study of tumor-infiltrating lymphocytes in oesophageal squamous cell carcinoma. TCRdb passed the PCR reads through MiXCR, listing each CDR3 protein once. The sample comprises fewer than 20,000 distinct CDR3 sequences, 40% to 55% of which are singletons, and 29% rests with the top ten. The sequenced material came from esophageal tumor tissue. The origin of the receptors is a male donor with esophageal squamous cell carcinoma.

As for this clonotype: The CDR3 end shows no conserved phenylalanine or tryptophan, and so a read error is likely. No DNA is shown, since the ends of the CDR3 on it are uncertain; the CDR3 is the one TCRdb lists. The rearrangement joins TRBV7-9 to TRBJ2-6; the tabulated D call, TRBD1, remains unverified against the DNA. The germline V gene has CDR1 SEHNR and CDR2 FQNEAQ (reference sequence). The CDR3 comprises 18 residues, both ends counted. CDR3 sequence reads: CASSPIRDGAEETQYFGA.

The chain employs TRBV12-3 or TRBV12-4 and TRBJ2-5, with 10 bases fitting TRBD1. The J call is in doubt because the DNA end fits TRBJ2-7 better. The CDR3 has 14 residues. The CDR3 coding sequence is TGTGCCAGCAGAGCCGGGACAGGGGAGGACGAGCAGTACTTC. Amino acids: CASRAGTGEDEQYF.

At least ten counts were recorded for this clonotype. A much larger clone differs by one base, so this may be a read error. In nucleotides, the CDR3 is TGTGCTAGCAGGAGTCAGAACACCGGGGAGCTGTATTTT. Its protein is CASRSQNTGELYF. The genes are TRBV7-7 and TRBJ2-3; possible D gene TRBD2, 5 bases. The CDR3 totals 13 residues. Germline V gene sequence: CDR1 SSHAT, CDR2 FNYEAQ (reference sequence).

This clonotype was detected a few times. This chain uses TRBV6-1 with TRBJ2-5, with D hard to call. The end of the DNA aligns better with TRBJ2-1, so the J call may be wrong. The germline CDR1 and CDR2 sequences are MNHNS and SASEGT. The CDR3 totals 12 residues. CDR3 region: CASCRFGNEQFF. CDR3 DNA sequence: TGTGCCAGCTGCCGCTTTGGGAATGAGCAGTTCTTC.

The V and J genes are TRBV20-1 and TRBJ1-6; D unresolved. The CDR3 is made up of 15 amino acids. Per the germline V gene, CDR1 is DFQATT and CDR2 is SNEGSKA (reference sequence). Trimming stripped 2 bases from V and 0 bases from J, with 8 bases between. This CDR3 is CSARPGSSYNSPLHF. As DNA, the CDR3 is TGCAGTGCTAGACCCGGGAGCTCCTATAATTCACCCCTCCACTTT.

The V and J genes are TRBV7-6 and TRBJ2-7; TRBD1 aligns across 7 bases. Matching the DNA end better, TRBJ2-6 makes the J call doubtful. The germline V gene has CDR1 SGHVS and CDR2 FNYEAQ. This CDR3 contains 16 residues. Here the CDR3 reads CASSLAQGYGANVLTF. The DNA of the CDR3 is TGTGCCAGCAGCTTGGCACAGGGGTACGGGGCCAACGTCCTGACTTTC.

This clonotype occurred a few times. The chain joins TRBV5-8 to TRBJ2-2; the D gene is possibly TRBD2 (6 bases). In germline, CDR1 is SGHTS, CDR2 YDEGEE. Trimming removed 1 base at V and 1 base at J, with 8 bases between. The length of the CDR3 is 15 residues. CDR3 residues: CASSLLRGNTGELFF. The DNA of the CDR3 is TGTGCCAGCAGCTTGCTGCGGGGGAACACCGGGGAGCTGTTTTTT.

As to this clonotype: Germline is not matched at one junction end, which may reflect a read error. DNA of the CDR3: TGTGCCACCAGCCCTAGCGGGAGTTTCTACGAGCAGTACTTT. Translated, it gives CATSPSGSFYEQYF. The chain couples TRBV24-1 to TRBJ1-1; no definite D call. The CDR3 consists of 14 residues. Germline V CDR1 and CDR2: KGHDR, SFDVKD.

This sequence joins TRBV7-8 and TRBJ1-4, with D hard to call. Germline CDR1 reads SGHVS; CDR2 reads FQNEAQ. The CDR3 spans 16 residues. The ends were cut back, 5 bases at V and 5 bases at J, with 18 bases in the middle. Written as DNA, the CDR3 is TGTGCCAGCAGCCCGCATCGTTTCGGGATAAATGAAAAACTGTTTTTT. As protein: CASSPHRFGINEKLFF.

The sample holds many counts of this clonotype. This chain connects TRBV2 to TRBJ2-1; TRBD2 matches 7 bases. CDR3 length: 17 amino acids. Per germline, CDR1 SNHLY and CDR2 FYNNEI. Trimming cost V 0 bases and J 10 bases; bases outside gene matches: 15. For the CDR3, the DNA is TGTGCCAGCAGTGAAGCCGCTTTGGGACTACTACCAAACGAGCAGTTCTTC. It yields the protein CASSEAALGLLPNEQFF.

This clonotype ranks as medium-sized. V is TRBV7-9 and J is TRBJ2-2; possible D gene TRBD1, 6 bases. This CDR3 region has 14 residues. Germline loops: CDR1 SEHNR, CDR2 FQNEAQ (reference sequence). The germline V and J ends were trimmed by 3 bases and 3 bases, with 8 bases remaining between them. As DNA, the CDR3 is TGTGCCAGCAGCTTCGGACAGTACACCGGGGAGCTGTTTTTT. Translating it yields CASSFGQYTGELFF.

This rearrangement joins TRBV7-9 to TRBJ2-1; 9 bases match TRBD2. This CDR3 is built from 17 residues. Germline-derived CDR1 and CDR2 are SEHNR and FQNEAQ (reference sequence). The trim removed 4 bases at V and 2 bases at J, leaving 9 bases unmatched. CDR3 sequence (DNA): TGTGCCAGCAGCTCCTCATTAGCGGGAGATGCCTACAATGAGCAGTTCTTC. This sequence encodes CASSSSLAGDAYNEQFF.

This clonotype was counted many times. The chain has TRBV7-9 and TRBJ1-6; 12 bases map to TRBD1. V shed 4 bases and J 10 bases; nucleotides not matched to a gene: 2. The germline CDR1 and CDR2 sequences are SEHNR and FQNEAQ (reference sequence). The CDR3 loop spans 14 amino acids. DNA for the CDR3: TGTGCCAGCAGCTACGGGACAGGGGGCTCACCCCTCCACTTT. The encoded protein is CASSYGTGGSPLHF.